The entry that follows covers one TCR beta chain sequence. Its antigen is not known. With 3 bases clipped from V and 1 base from J, the junction kept 13 bases outside the gene matches. This CDR3 region has 19 residues. Germline V gene sequence: CDR1 MNHGY, CDR2 SAAAGT. This record comes from a study of T cells in narcolepsy. Study at large: Patients with NT1 or NT2 and healthy control donors were enrolled.

Study findings and constraints: No autoreactive T cell clone sequences appeared in some memory CD4+ repertoires. Healthy controls reportedly lacked the autoreactive clonotypes serially found in patients' blood. Autoreactive HCRT-specific and TRIB2-specific clonotypes were marked in same-patient CSF-versus-blood CD4+ comparisons.

Assay: immunoSEQ multiplex PCR; the TCRdb copy retains only in-frame clones and omits some. The sample includes roughly 30,000 clones, approximately 89% of them seen just once. The source material was memory (CD45RA-) CD4+ T cells from blood. This TCR derives from a human donor in good health. The rearrangement uses TRBV6-8 and TRBJ2-2; the match to TRBD1 covers 8 bases. The CDR3 bases are TGTGCCAGCAGTTATTCTTTTCGAACAGGGGGACTGAACACCGGGGAGCTGTTTTTT. Protein: CASSYSFRTGGLNTGELFF.